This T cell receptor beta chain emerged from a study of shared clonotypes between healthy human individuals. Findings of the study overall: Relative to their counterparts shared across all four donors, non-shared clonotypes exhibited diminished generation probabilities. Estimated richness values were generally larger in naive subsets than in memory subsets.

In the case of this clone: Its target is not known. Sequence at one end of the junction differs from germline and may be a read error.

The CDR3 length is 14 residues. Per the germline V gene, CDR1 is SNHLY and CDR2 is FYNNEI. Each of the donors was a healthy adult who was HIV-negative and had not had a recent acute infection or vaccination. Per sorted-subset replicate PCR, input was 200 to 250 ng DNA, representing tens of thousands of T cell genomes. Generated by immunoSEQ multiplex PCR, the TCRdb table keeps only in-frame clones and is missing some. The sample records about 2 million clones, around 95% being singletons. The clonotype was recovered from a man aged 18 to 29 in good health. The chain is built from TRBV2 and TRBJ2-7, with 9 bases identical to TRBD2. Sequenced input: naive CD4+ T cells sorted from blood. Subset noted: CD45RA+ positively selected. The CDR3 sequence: CASSDRLAALRPDF. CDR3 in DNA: TGTGCCAGCAGTGATAGACTAGCGGCGCTACGTCCGGACTTC.